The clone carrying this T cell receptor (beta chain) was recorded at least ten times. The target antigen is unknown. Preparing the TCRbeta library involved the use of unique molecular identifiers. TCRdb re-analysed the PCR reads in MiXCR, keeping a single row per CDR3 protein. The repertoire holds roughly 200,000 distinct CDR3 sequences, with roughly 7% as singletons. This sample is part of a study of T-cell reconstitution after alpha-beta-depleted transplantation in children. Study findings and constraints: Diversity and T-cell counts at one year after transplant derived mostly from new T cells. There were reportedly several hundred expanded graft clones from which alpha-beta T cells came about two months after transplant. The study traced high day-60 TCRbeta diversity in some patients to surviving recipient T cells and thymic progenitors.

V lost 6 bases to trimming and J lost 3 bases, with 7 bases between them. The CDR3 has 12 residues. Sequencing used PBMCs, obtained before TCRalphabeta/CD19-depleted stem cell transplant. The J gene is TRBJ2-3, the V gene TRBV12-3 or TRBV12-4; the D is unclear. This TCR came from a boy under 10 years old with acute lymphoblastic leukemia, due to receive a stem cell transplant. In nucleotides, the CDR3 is TGTGCCAGCAGCCCTGATACAGATACGCAGTATTTT. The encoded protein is CASSPDTDTQYF.